This TCR beta chain was obtained from a study of T cell repertoires in cytomegalovirus infection. Findings of the study overall: Clonotypes of TCR beta that were HLA-C-restricted and CMV-specific dominated the ex vivo response.

To note about this clonotype: Its antigen is not identified.

CDR3 length: 14 amino acids. V was shortened by 2 bases and J by 8 bases, with 14 bases between the two germline ends. Germline CDR1 reads SGDLS; CDR2 reads YYNGEE. TCRdb called the reads again in MiXCR, with one record for every CDR3 protein. The sample shows hundreds of thousands of distinct CDR3 sequences, more than 20% of them seen only once. This sequence originates from a human donor in good health (CMV status not recorded). Some clones in this sample may be carry-over from other donors' samples. The chain joins TRBV9 to TRBJ2-1; TRBD2 might be the D (7 bases). The material sequenced was CD8+ T cells from PBMCs. CDR3 residues: CASSVRGAGDEQFF. CDR3 DNA sequence: TGTGCCAGCAGCGTTCGGGGGGCAGGAGATGAGCAGTTCTTC.